The 17 T cell receptor beta chains presented below share a single source sample, sequenced in a study of metastatic and nonmetastatic thyroid tumors (dated by TCRdb to the early 2020s). The library was built by means of PCR. Sequencing instrument: Illumina HiSeq 4000. TCRdb reanalyzed the raw reads on its own, using fastp at Q25 for trimming and MiXCR for clone calling, and kept in-frame beta chains. This sample is represented by about 40,000 clones; around 10% of them were singletons. The ten most abundant clones make up roughly a quarter of the sample. No patient had received any treatment before thyroid surgery. The sequenced sample was blood. The receptors derive from a female donor with papillary thyroid cancer or a benign thyroid nodule (not recorded which). Some clones in this sample may be carry-over from other donors' samples.

This clone was counted at least ten times. The sample has other DNA sequences that encode this CDR3 too. The genes are TRBV5-8 and TRBJ1-5; D is uncertain. Looked up from germline, CDR1 is SGHTS and CDR2 is YDEGEE. The CDR3 loop spans 14 amino acids. V lost 3 bases to trimming and J lost 3 bases, with 10 bases between them. The CDR3 region has the DNA TGTGCCAGCAGCTATCCGGGCACCAATCAGCCCCAGCATTTT. It encodes CASSYPGTNQPQHF.

This clone was counted many times. V and J are TRBV7-9 and TRBJ2-7, with D possibly called TRBD1 or TRBD2 (5 bases each). Germline V gives CDR1 SEHNR, CDR2 FQNEAQ (reference sequence). Trimming took 5 bases from V and 6 from J, leaving 14 bases between them. This CDR3 is built from 13 residues. The CDR3 DNA reads as TGTGCCAGCAGCCCCCCCCGGGACCTCGAGCAGTACTTC. It codes for CASSPPRDLEQYF.

This clone was seen ten or more times. The chain's CDR3 is CASSPGDWGARYGNTIYF. In DNA, the CDR3 is TGCGCCAGCAGCCCTGGAGATTGGGGGGCGCGATACGGAAACACCATATATTTT. This chain joins TRBV5-1 and TRBJ1-3; possible D gene TRBD1, 6 bases. The CDR3 is made up of 18 amino acids. Looked up from germline, CDR1 is SGHRS and CDR2 is YFSETQ. Deletions cut 4 bases from V and 4 bases from J, with 24 bases between.

This clone was seen many times. A junction boundary mismatches the germline segment, possibly from a read error. V usage is TRBV2 and J usage is TRBJ2-1, with a weak D call TRBD1 (6 bases). This CDR3 is 16 amino acids long. In germline, CDR1 is SNHLY, CDR2 FYNNEI. The CDR3 sequence is CASGEIGRGGYNEQFF. In DNA form, the CDR3 reads TGTGCCAGCGGTGAAATAGGCAGGGGTGGTTACAATGAGCAGTTCTTC.

This clone was counted a few times. A junction boundary mismatches the germline segment, possibly from a read error. The J gene is TRBJ2-1, the V gene TRBV27; 7 bases match TRBD2. This CDR3 is 16 amino acids long. Germline assignment: CDR1 MNHEY and CDR2 SMNVEV (reference sequence). The CDR3, as DNA: TGTGCCAGCATTTTATCGGCTAGCGGAGACTACAATGTGCAGCTCTTC. Translating it yields CASILSASGDYNVQLF.

The chain recombines TRBV29-1 with TRBJ1-2; TRBD1 aligns across 9 bases. This CDR3 has 13 residues. Germline lookup yields CDR1 SQVTM and CDR2 ANQGSEA. The V gene end was trimmed by 7 bases and the J gene end by 4 bases; junction bases not matched to a gene: 7. The CDR3 is CSARQGVGYGYTF. CDR3 nucleotide sequence: TGCAGCGCCCGACAGGGGGTCGGCTATGGCTACACCTTC.

About this clone: One end of the junction does not line up with germline, which may come from a read error. V gene TRBV6-2 or TRBV6-3 combines with J gene TRBJ2-5; 8 bases are a match to TRBD2. The CDR3 loop spans 20 amino acids. The germline gives CDR1 MNHEY, CDR2 SVGEGT. In DNA, the CDR3 is TGTGCCAGCAGTTCTCCGGGACTAGAGATAATATCACCGTGGATAGAGACACAGTACTTC. As protein: CASSSPGLEIISPWIETQYF.

Judged by abundance, this clone is medium-sized. The chain couples TRBV20-1 to TRBJ1-2; D unclear. This CDR3 comprises 16 residues. The V and J ends lost 1 base and 0 bases respectively, with 15 bases between them. Germline V gene data show CDR1 as DFQATT and CDR2 as SNEGSKA (reference sequence). CDR3 in DNA: TGCAGTGCTAGAGGACCGGGCCTCCAACCTAACTATGGCTACACCTTC. This encodes CSARGPGLQPNYGYTF.

V and J are TRBV27 and TRBJ1-4; unclear D gene. Germline-derived CDR1 and CDR2 are MNHEY and SMNVEV (reference sequence). The V end lost 7 bases, the J end lost 1 base, and 10 bases lay between the germline ends. The CDR3 length is 14 residues. Here the CDR3 DNA reads TGTGCCAGCAAAAGGGAGGGAACTAATGAAAAACTGTTTTTT. Its protein product is CASKREGTNEKLFF. Full variable domain (remainder filled in from reference TRBV27 and TRBJ1-4): EAQVTQNPRYLITVTGKKLTVTCSQNMNHEYMSWYRQDPGLGLRQIYYSMNVEVTDKGDVPEGYKVSRKEKRNFPLILESPSPNQTSLYFCASKREGTNEKLFFGSGTQLSVL.

This clone showed up many times. The rearrangement links TRBV2 to TRBJ2-7; 9 bases are a match to TRBD1. Unmatched junction bases numbered 16, after V lost 7 bases and J lost 6 bases. CDR3 size: 16 residues. Germline CDR1 SNHLY, CDR2 FYNNEI. This chain's CDR3 is CASTLMGDRVSSEQYF. For the CDR3, the DNA is TGTGCCAGCACCCTCATGGGGGACAGGGTATCATCCGAGCAGTACTTC.

The sample holds many counts of this clone. The chain recombines TRBV25-1 with TRBJ2-7; TRBD1 agrees at 8 bases. J lost 2 bases, V lost 5 bases, and 11 bases had no gene match. The CDR3 contains 16 residues. Germline V gene sequence: CDR1 MGHDK, CDR2 SYGVNS. In nucleotides, the CDR3 is TGTGCCAGCAGTACCAGCGGACAGGGCAAAGCCTACGAGCAGTACTTC. Encoded protein: CASSTSGQGKAYEQYF.

This clone came up many times. CDR3 in DNA: TGTGCCACCAGTGACTTGGGACAGGGAACCTACAATGAGCAGTTCTTC. This codes for CATSDLGQGTYNEQFF. The chain couples TRBV24-1 to TRBJ2-1; 9 bases agree with TRBD1. The CDR3 spans 16 residues. Germline-derived CDR1 and CDR2 are KGHDR and SFDVKD. With V trimmed by 4 bases and J by 2 bases, 5 bases remained unmatched.

This clone has a count of ten or more. CDR3 DNA sequence: TGTGCCAGCAACCCCCCGAGGGGGGGGGTGGTTCTAGCGGGAGGCCACAATGAGCAGTTCTTC. It codes for CASNPPRGGVVLAGGHNEQFF. V usage is TRBV6-6 and J usage is TRBJ2-1, with TRBD2 identical over 11 bases. This CDR3 is built from 21 residues. Germline V CDR1 and CDR2: MNHNY, SVGAGI (reference sequence). V trimming: 7 bases; J trimming: 5 bases; junction bases outside the gene matches: 25.

This clone has ten or more counts. This chain uses TRBV4-1 with TRBJ2-7; 8 positions match TRBD1. V was clipped by 2 bases and J by 2 bases; unmatched bases: 5. Looked up from germline, CDR1 is MGHRA and CDR2 is YSYEKL. The CDR3 totals 15 residues. The CDR3 spells CASSQQGQATYEQYF. CDR3 DNA sequence: TGCGCCAGCAGCCAACAGGGACAGGCTACCTACGAGCAGTACTTC.

J is TRBJ2-5 and V is TRBV7-8; D remains unclear. Germline V gives CDR1 SGHVS, CDR2 FQNEAQ. V was clipped by 3 bases and J by 1 base, with 9 bases between them. The CDR3 extends over 14 amino acids. This CDR3 reads CASSLPASQETQYF. The CDR3 nucleotides read TGTGCCAGCAGCTTGCCCGCTAGCCAAGAGACCCAGTACTTC.

This clone has at least ten counts. The V and J genes are TRBV4-1 and TRBJ2-4, with D possibly matching TRBD1 (5 bases). The CDR3 runs to 13 residues. Germline CDR1 reads MGHRA; CDR2 reads YSYEKL. The ends were cut back, 8 bases at V and 3 bases at J, with 11 bases in the middle. CDR3 amino acids: CASQDSHKNIQYF. CDR3 nucleotide sequence: TGCGCCAGCCAAGACAGCCACAAAAACATTCAGTACTTC.

This clone appeared many times. The sample has other DNA sequences that encode this CDR3 too. The rearrangement links TRBV5-1 to TRBJ2-1, with D uncertain. The CDR3 length is 15 residues. V was trimmed by 0 bases and J by 0 bases, leaving 7 bases between them. In germline, CDR1 is SGHRS, CDR2 YFSETQ. The CDR3 DNA reads as TGCGCCAGCAGCTTGGCCATCAGCTCCTACAATGAGCAGTTCTTC. Its translation is CASSLAISSYNEQFF. The full variable domain, completed using reference TRBV5-1 and TRBJ2-1, is KAGVTQTPRYLIKTRGQQVTLSCSPISGHRSVSWYQQTPGQGLQFLFEYFSETQRNKGNFPGRFSGRQFSNSRSEMNVSTLELGDSALYLCASSLAISSYNEQFFGPGTRLTVL.